These 6 T cell receptor beta chains were all obtained from the same sample, sequenced in a study of metastatic and nonmetastatic thyroid tumors. TCRdb reassembled clones from the PCR reads with MiXCR. The data hold about 7,400 clones, with 25% to 35% observed a single time. All patients reached thyroid surgery having received no treatment beforehand. The sequenced sample was adjacent normal tissue. The origin of the receptors is a male donor with papillary thyroid cancer or a benign thyroid nodule (not recorded which). Some clones in this sample may be carry-over from other donors' samples.

The chain recombines TRBV3-1 with TRBJ2-1; 7 bases match TRBD2. Germline V lookup: CDR1 LGHDT, CDR2 YNNKEL (reference sequence). The CDR3 runs 15 residues. Trimming removed 4 bases from V and 1 base from J; junction bases left unmatched: 4. This CDR3 is CASSPSGGSYNEQFF. The CDR3, as DNA: TGTGCCAGCAGCCCCTCCGGGGGGTCCTACAATGAGCAGTTCTTC.

V is TRBV6-2 or TRBV6-3 and J is TRBJ2-1; possibly TRBD1 for D (5 bases). Germline-derived CDR1 and CDR2 are MNHEY and SVGEGT. The V end lost 2 bases, the J end lost 6 bases, and 8 bases lay between the germline ends. The CDR3 has 13 amino acids. CDR3 sequence (DNA): TGTGCCAGCAGTTACACGACAGCCAATGAGCAGTTCTTC. Its translation is CASSYTTANEQFF.

This clone came up a few times. The chain carries TRBV11-2 and TRBJ2-7; D is perhaps TRBD1 (5 bases). The CDR3 runs to 14 residues. CDR1 and CDR2 from the germline V gene are SGHAT and FQNNGV. With 1 base removed from V and 2 bases from J, the gap between germline ends came to 9 bases. Written as DNA, the CDR3 is TGTGCCAGCAGCTTAGGACAGAGTGCCTACGAGCAGTACTTC. Protein product: CASSLGQSAYEQYF.

In its sample, this clone ranks as medium-sized. The V call is TRBV6-6, the J call TRBJ2-2, with D maybe TRBD1 (5 bases). CDR3 length: 16 amino acids. Looked up from germline, CDR1 is MNHNY and CDR2 is SVGAGI (reference sequence). The ends were cut back, 0 bases at V and 1 base at J, with 9 bases in the middle. CDR3 DNA sequence: TGTGCCAGCAGTTACTCGAAAGGACAGAACACCGGGGAGCTGTTTTTT. It translates to CASSYSKGQNTGELFF.

This clone has ten or more counts. The chain links TRBV7-6 to TRBJ2-1; the match to TRBD2 covers 10 bases. The V and J ends lost 2 bases and 4 bases, in that order; junction bases with no gene match: 2. Germline CDR1 and CDR2: SGHVS and FNYEAQ. CDR3 length: 15 residues. CDR3 bases: TGTGCCAGCAGCTTAAGGACTAGCGGTTACAATGAGCAGTTCTTC. Translated: CASSLRTSGYNEQFF. The full variable domain, completed using reference TRBV7-6 and TRBJ2-1, is GAGVSQSPRYKVTKRGQDVALRCDPISGHVSLYWYRQALGQGPEFLTYFNYEAQQDKSGLPNDRFSAERPEGSISTLTIQRTEQRDSAMYRCASSLRTSGYNEQFFGPGTRLTVL.

The V call is TRBV27, the J call TRBJ2-1, with 11 nucleotides matching TRBD1. The CDR3 is 15 amino acids. Trimming took 4 bases from V and 8 from J; bases not matched to a gene: 7. From germline, CDR1 is MNHEY and CDR2 SMNVEV (reference sequence). The CDR3 region is CASSYSGTGGYEQFF. Written as DNA, the CDR3 is TGTGCCAGCAGTTACTCCGGGACAGGGGGGTATGAGCAGTTCTTC.